The next 8 T cell receptor beta chains were all read from a single sample in a study of PD-L1 blockade in urothelial cancer (dated by TCRdb to about 2017). The receptor library was made with the immunoSEQ multiplex PCR assay. TCRdb carries this immuneACCESS record with in-frame sequences only. Its versions omit some clonotypes, under half of them owing to an unresolved V gene in the studies checked, with the rest unexplained. The sample table shows 15,000 to 20,000 clones, and around 90% are seen once. The ten biggest clones cover less than 6.5% of the sample. Sequenced here: PBMCs, sampled around atezolizumab (anti-PD-L1) treatment. These receptors all come from a man aged 50 to 60 with urothelial cancer.

The chain is built from TRBV5-6 and TRBJ2-5; a weak D match, TRBD1 (6 bases). Trimming left V 5 bases short and J 5 bases short, with 10 bases between. Looked up from germline, CDR1 is SGHDT and CDR2 is YYEEEE. This CDR3 spans 12 amino acids. The DNA for the CDR3 is TGTGCCAGCAGTTACAGGGTGGAGACCCAGTACTTC. Protein: CASSYRVETQYF. Based on the CDR3 plus reference TRBV5-6 and TRBJ2-5, the full variable domain is DAGVTQSPTHLIKTRGQQVTLRCSPKSGHDTVSWYQQALGQGPQFIFQYYEEEERQRGNFPDRFSGHQFPNYSSELNVNALLLGDSALYLCASSYRVETQYFGPGTRLLVL.

The J gene is TRBJ2-7, the V gene TRBV29-1; D may be TRBD1 (6 bases). Between the trimmed V and J ends, which lost 6 bases and 4 bases, there was a span of 16 bases. There are 13 residues in the CDR3. CDR1 and CDR2 from the germline V gene are SQVTM and ANQGSEA. The chain's CDR3 is CSVGQNPPYEQYF. As DNA, the CDR3 is TGCAGCGTAGGACAGAATCCTCCTTACGAGCAGTACTTC.

The V call is TRBV19, the J call TRBJ2-1; a possible D gene is TRBD2 (7 bases). V was shortened by 5 bases and J by 8 bases, with 13 bases between the two germline ends. CDR3 length: 13 amino acids. Germline CDR1 and CDR2: LNHDA and SQIVND (reference sequence). The CDR3 sequence: CASSLGGAYEQFF. The CDR3 bases are TGTGCCAGTAGTCTGGGGGGGGCATATGAGCAGTTCTTC.

The chain has TRBV9 and TRBJ2-1; TRBD2 agrees at 13 bases. Germline V CDR1 and CDR2: SGDLS, YYNGEE. After removal of 4 bases from V and 7 bases from J, the junction contained 5 bases not matched to a gene. The CDR3 contains 15 residues. In nucleotides, the CDR3 is TGTGCCAGCAGCCCCGGGACTAGCGGGACGAATGAGCAGTTCTTC. It translates to CASSPGTSGTNEQFF.

This clone has only a few counts. This chain uses TRBV5-1 with TRBJ2-7; 7 positions agree with TRBD1. The CDR3 totals 17 residues. The germline V gene encodes CDR1 SGHRS and CDR2 YFSETQ. The V gene end was trimmed by 4 bases and the J gene end by 1 base; junction bases not matched to a gene: 14. The CDR3 is CASSRGITTTGSYEQYF. The DNA for the CDR3 is TGCGCCAGCAGCAGAGGAATCACAACGACAGGGTCCTACGAGCAGTACTTC. The entire variable domain, with the rest obtained from reference TRBV5-1 and TRBJ2-7, is as follows: KAGVTQTPRYLIKTRGQQVTLSCSPISGHRSVSWYQQTPGQGLQFLFEYFSETQRNKGNFPGRFSGRQFSNSRSEMNVSTLELGDSALYLCASSRGITTTGSYEQYFGPGTRLTVT.

This sequence joins TRBV5-1 and TRBJ2-5; TRBD2 is a possible D gene (6 bases). The CDR3 is 14 residues long. CDR1 and CDR2 from the germline V gene are SGHRS and YFSETQ. With 4 bases removed from V and 5 bases from J, the gap between germline ends came to 15 bases. CDR3 amino acids: CASSLSASEETQYF. In nucleotides, the CDR3 is TGCGCCAGCAGCCTCTCGGCTAGCGAGGAGACCCAGTACTTC.

V and J are TRBV27 and TRBJ2-2; 11 bases fit TRBD1. The CDR3 is made up of 17 amino acids. Unmatched junction bases numbered 8, after V lost 6 bases and J lost 2 bases. Per germline, CDR1 MNHEY and CDR2 SMNVEV (reference sequence). CDR3 sequence reads: CASRAGTGGGNTGELFF. The CDR3 bases are TGTGCCAGCAGAGCTGGGACAGGGGGAGGCAACACCGGGGAGCTGTTTTTT.

The chain carries TRBV19 and TRBJ2-5; the D gene is possibly TRBD1 (5 bases). The germline CDR1 and CDR2 sequences are LNHDA and SQIVND (reference sequence). Trimming stripped 5 bases from V and 5 bases from J, with 9 bases between. This CDR3 has 12 amino acids. CDR3 nucleotide sequence: TGTGCCAGTAGTCAGGGCCGGGAGACCCAGTACTTC. Translated: CASSQGRETQYF.